This passage covers 30 T cell receptor beta chains from one sample sequenced in a study of Ad26.COV2.S vaccination and SARS-CoV-2 variants. Clones were read by immunoSEQ multiplex PCR, and TCRdb kept only the in-frame ones, dropping some. The sample contains fewer than 400,000 clones, 70% to 90% of which appear only once. Indicated treatment: some 20 received Ad26.COV2.S at low or high dose, single or two shots; several received placebo; per-sample allocation not given. The samples were gathered on day 63 after the first injection of vaccine or placebo. The sequencing used peripheral blood, collected in a trial of Ad26.COV2.S vaccine versus placebo. These receptor sequences come from a person between 18 and 65 years old who received the Ad26.COV2.S COVID-19 vaccine or a placebo.

J is TRBJ1-2 and V is TRBV3-1 (or the pseudogene TRBV3-2); 7 bases map to TRBD1. V shed 7 bases, J shed 7 bases, and the junction held 12 bases outside the gene matches. CDR1 is LGHDT and CDR2 is YNNKEL in the germline V gene (reference sequence). The CDR3 consists of 14 residues. The CDR3 DNA sequence: TGTGCCAGCACCGAAACAGGGGACGGCGGTGGCTACACCTTC. Translation gives CASTETGDGGGYTF.

The chain employs TRBV9 and TRBJ2-5, with TRBD2 identical over 7 bases. The CDR3 consists of 13 residues. Trimming at V came to 0 bases and at J to 5 bases, leaving 1 base not matched to a gene. The germline CDR1 and CDR2 sequences are SGDLS and YYNGEE. The DNA of the CDR3 is TGTGCCAGCAGCGTAGAGGGAGGGGAGACCCAGTACTTC. Its translation: CASSVEGGETQYF.

This chain connects TRBV7-8 to TRBJ1-6, with D perhaps TRBD1 (5 bases). The germline V and J ends were trimmed by 5 bases and 8 bases, with 10 bases remaining between them. CDR3 length equals 13 residues. Germline CDR1 SGHVS, CDR2 FQNEAQ. Here the CDR3 reads CASSGDLYSPLHF. CDR3 nucleotides: TGTGCCAGCAGCGGGGACCTCTATTCACCCCTCCACTTT.

The genes are TRBV2 and TRBJ2-7; D is perhaps TRBD1 (5 bases). The CDR3 has 13 amino acids. CDR1 SNHLY and CDR2 FYNNEI come from the germline V gene. V gave up 5 bases and J gave up 3 bases, with 11 bases separating them. The CDR3 nucleotides read TGTGCCAGCAGTCCCCAGGGCTACTACGAGCAGTACTTC. Encoded protein: CASSPQGYYEQYF.

This clone appeared a single time. The chain couples TRBV7-9 to TRBJ1-4, with 11 nucleotides matching TRBD1. This CDR3 region has 15 residues. CDR1 and CDR2 from the germline V gene are SEHNR and FQNEAQ (reference sequence). J was trimmed by 7 bases and V by 1 base; bases with no gene match: 2. The CDR3 loop reads CASSLVGQGAEKLFF. The DNA of the CDR3 is TGTGCCAGCAGCTTAGTAGGACAGGGGGCTGAAAAACTGTTTTTT.

The chain is built from TRBV30 and TRBJ2-5, with D possibly matching TRBD2 (5 bases). The length of the CDR3 is 17 residues. CDR1 is GTSNPN, CDR2 SVGIG, per germline (reference sequence). The V and J ends lost 3 bases and 1 base respectively, with 21 bases between them. The CDR3 coding sequence is TGTGCCTGGAGCCCCCTTCTGGTCGGACTTATCCAAGAGACCCAGTACTTC. Translation gives CAWSPLLVGLIQETQYF.

This chain connects TRBV12-2 to TRBJ2-2. TRBV12-2 is reported as a pseudogene. This CDR3 region has 12 residues. The CDR3 nucleotides are TGTGCAAGTCGCCGGCTAACCGGGGAGCTGTTTTTT. It translates to CASRRLTGELFF.

The chain joins TRBV7-6 to TRBJ1-1; no clear D gene. From germline, CDR1 is SGHVS and CDR2 FNYEAQ. Trimming left V 1 base short and J 6 bases short, with 6 bases between. CDR3 size: 12 residues. Written as DNA, the CDR3 is TGTGCCAGCAGCTTAGACGGCGCTGAAGCTTTCTTT. Translation: CASSLDGAEAFF.

In its sample, this clone was seen once. CDR3 DNA: TGTGCCAGTAGTATAGGGCGGGACAGTTACAATGAGCAGTTCTTC. Translation: CASSIGRDSYNEQFF. This sequence joins TRBV19 and TRBJ2-1; tentative D call: TRBD1 (7 bases). The CDR3 is 15 residues long. Looked up from germline, CDR1 is LNHDA and CDR2 is SQIVND (reference sequence). V lost 1 base to trimming and J lost 4 bases, with 11 bases between them. The full variable domain, completed using reference TRBV19 and TRBJ2-1, is DGGITQSPKYLFRKEGQNVTLSCEQNLNHDAMYWYRQDPGQGLRLIYYSQIVNDFQKGDIAEGYSVSREKKESFPLTVTSAQKNPTAFYLCASSIGRDSYNEQFFGPGTRLTVL.

The chain links TRBV9 to TRBJ2-7; 7 nucleotides line up with TRBD1. Germline CDR1 is SGDLS and CDR2 is YYNGEE. There are 16 residues in the CDR3. The junction had 11 bases not matched to a gene; V was cut back by 3 bases and J by 2 bases. CDR3 nucleotide sequence: TGTGCCAGCAGCGGTCGTAACGGGACAGACCCCTACGAGCAGTACTTC. Its protein product is CASSGRNGTDPYEQYF.

The genes are TRBV7-2 and TRBJ2-2, with D unclear. Per germline, CDR1 SGHTA and CDR2 FQGNSA. V shed 5 bases and J shed 6 bases, with 16 bases lying between them. The CDR3 has 15 residues. The CDR3 loop reads CASSLEPGRPGELFF. The DNA of the CDR3 is TGTGCCAGCAGCCTAGAACCTGGGCGCCCCGGGGAGCTGTTTTTT.

V is TRBV27 and J is TRBJ1-1; maybe TRBD1 (5 bases). Germline V CDR1 and CDR2: MNHEY, SMNVEV (reference sequence). Trimming took off 5 bases at V and 1 base at J, with 14 bases between the two ends. This CDR3 has 15 amino acids. In nucleotides, the CDR3 is TGTGCCAGCAGTCGTACCGGGGGGTGGAACACTGAAGCTTTCTTT. It translates to CASSRTGGWNTEAFF.

This rearrangement joins TRBV2 to TRBJ2-1; D gene unclear. The CDR3 extends over 11 amino acids. Trimming left V 5 bases short and J 10 bases short, with 9 bases between. CDR1 and CDR2 (germline): SNHLY, FYNNEI. CDR3 residues: CASSRVGEQFF. The CDR3 DNA is TGTGCCAGCAGTAGGGTCGGGGAGCAGTTCTTC.

The chain joins TRBV19 to TRBJ1-6, with unresolved D. Between the trimmed V and J ends, which lost 7 bases and 7 bases, there was a span of 8 bases. Germline CDR1 and CDR2: LNHDA and SQIVND (reference sequence). CDR3 length equals 12 residues. The CDR3 DNA is TGTGCCAGTAATGTGGGGAATTCACCCCTCCACTTT. Amino acid sequence: CASNVGNSPLHF.

This clone was seen a few times. The chain recombines TRBV2 with TRBJ1-2; no reliable D call. V was trimmed by 6 bases and J by 7 bases, leaving 12 bases between them. From germline, CDR1 is SNHLY and CDR2 FYNNEI. This CDR3 comprises 12 residues. The CDR3 nucleotides read TGTGCCAGCAGCCAACACGGCGTTGGCTACACCTTC. It translates to CASSQHGVGYTF.

The rearrangement links TRBV5-1 to TRBJ2-7, with D possibly being TRBD1 or TRBD2 (5 bases each). CDR3 size: 17 residues. V lost 0 bases and J 3 bases, leaving 19 bases between the germline ends. CDR1 and CDR2 (germline): SGHRS, YFSETQ. The chain's CDR3 is CASSLAAGFLTDYEQYF. As DNA, the CDR3 is TGCGCCAGCAGCTTGGCTGCGGGCTTTTTGACAGACTACGAGCAGTACTTC.

This rearrangement joins TRBV9 to TRBJ2-5; a weak D match, TRBD2 (5 bases). The length of the CDR3 is 14 residues. Germline V gene sequence: CDR1 SGDLS, CDR2 YYNGEE. V lost 0 bases, J lost 0 bases, and 6 bases lay in between. The CDR3 loop reads CASSVASYQETQYF. The CDR3 bases are TGTGCCAGCAGCGTAGCTAGCTACCAAGAGACCCAGTACTTC. Supplemented by reference TRBV9 and TRBJ2-5, the full variable domain reads DSGVTQTPKHLITATGQRVTLRCSPRSGDLSVYWYQQSLDQGLQFLIQYYNGEERAKGNILERFSAQQFPDLHSELNLSSLELGDSALYFCASSVASYQETQYFGPGTRLLVL.

The genes are TRBV10-3 and TRBJ2-3; possibly TRBD1 for D (5 bases). The V gene lost 6 bases and the J gene lost 4 bases, with 5 bases spanning the gap. CDR1 and CDR2 from the germline V gene are ENHRY and SYGVKD. The CDR3 runs to 11 residues. CDR3 coding DNA: TGTGCCATCAGGGGGCCAGATACGCAGTATTTT. It encodes CAIRGPDTQYF.

This clone came up a few times. This sequence joins TRBV6-4 and TRBJ2-2, with D uncertain. This CDR3 is 16 amino acids long. V lost 0 bases, J lost 1 base, and 9 bases lay in between. In germline, CDR1 is MRHNA, CDR2 SNTAGT. CDR3 sequence reads: CASSDSPTVNTGELFF. CDR3 DNA sequence: TGTGCCAGCAGTGACTCCCCAACAGTGAACACCGGGGAGCTGTTTTTT.

This clone was found once. The chain carries TRBV19 and TRBJ1-1; a weak D match, TRBD1 (5 bases). The length of the CDR3 is 14 residues. CDR1 LNHDA and CDR2 SQIVND come from the germline V gene (reference sequence). Trimming shortened V by 2 bases and J by 7 bases, and 14 bases separated the two germline ends. CDR3 nucleotides: TGTGCCAGTAGTATATTTGGGCAGGGCAATGAAGCTTTCTTT. Encoded protein: CASSIFGQGNEAFF.

The chain uses TRBV3-1 (or the pseudogene TRBV3-2) and TRBJ2-2, with D hard to call. The CDR3 covers 14 residues. The germline gives CDR1 LGHDT, CDR2 YNNKEL (reference sequence). Trimming took 1 base from V and 3 from J, leaving 6 bases between them. CDR3 protein: CASSQVVDTGELFF. In nucleotides, the CDR3 is TGTGCCAGCAGCCAAGTGGTAGACACCGGGGAGCTGTTTTTT.

A word on this clone: This sample includes further DNA sequences coding for the same CDR3. V is TRBV18 and J is TRBJ1-2, with TRBD1 as a possible D gene (5 bases). Trimming cost V 3 bases and J 2 bases, with 7 bases left between them. The V gene's germline CDR1 is KGHSH and CDR2 LQKENI. The CDR3 is made up of 13 amino acids. The DNA for the CDR3 is TGTGCCAGCTCACCGGGGGAGAACTATGGCTACACCTTC. Amino acids: CASSPGENYGYTF. The variable domain in full, completed from reference TRBV18 and TRBJ1-2, reads NAGVMQNPRHLVRRRGQEARLRCSPMKGHSHVYWYRQLPEEGLKFMVYLQKENIIDESGMPKERFSAEFPKEGPSILRIQQVVRGDSAAYFCASSPGENYGYTFGSGTRLTVV.

This rearrangement joins TRBV10-1 to TRBJ2-1, with D perhaps assigned TRBD1 or TRBD2 (5 bases each). Germline CDR1 is WNHNN and CDR2 is SYGVQD (reference sequence). The CDR3 has 14 amino acids. The germline V and J ends were trimmed by 3 bases and 8 bases, with 14 bases remaining between them. CDR3 DNA: TGCGCCAGCAGTGACAGGGCCGCCGGGGATGAGCAGTTCTTC. Protein: CASSDRAAGDEQFF.

The chain joins TRBV20-1 to TRBJ2-3, with D unclear. This CDR3 contains 11 residues. Germline CDR1 reads DFQATT; CDR2 reads SNEGSKA (reference sequence). V lost 3 bases to trimming and J lost 6 bases, with 7 bases between them. Here the CDR3 reads CSASSRDTQYF. The CDR3 DNA reads TGCAGTGCTAGCTCGCGGGATACGCAGTATTTT.

V is TRBV5-1 and J is TRBJ2-5, with D perhaps being TRBD1 or TRBD2 (5 bases each). The CDR3 has 14 residues. Per the germline V gene, CDR1 is SGHRS and CDR2 is YFSETQ. V was trimmed by 2 bases and J by 5 bases, leaving 13 bases between them. The CDR3 DNA reads TGCGCCAGCAGCTTCGGGGCTAGCCTGGAGACCCAGTACTTC. Translating gives CASSFGASLETQYF.

CDR3 bases: TGTGCCAGCCTGGGGGGGCCGGGGGCCATAGAGACCCAGTACTTC. The encoded protein is CASLGGPGAIETQYF. V gene TRBV5-4 combines with J gene TRBJ2-5; D is perhaps TRBD2 (7 bases). In germline, CDR1 is SGHNT, CDR2 YYREEE (reference sequence). With 7 bases removed from V and 4 bases from J, the gap between germline ends came to 20 bases. The CDR3 contains 15 residues.

CDR3 amino acids: CASSDYQTGDMASTEAFF. CDR3 bases: TGTGCCAGCAGTGACTACCAAACAGGGGATATGGCATCGACTGAAGCTTTCTTT. This chain uses TRBV6-1 with TRBJ1-1; 7 nucleotides agree with TRBD1. V lost 3 bases and J lost 5; bases outside the gene matches: 18. Germline V gene lookup returns CDR1 MNHNS and CDR2 SASEGT. CDR3 length: 18 amino acids.

This chain connects TRBV10-3 to TRBJ1-5; D remains unclear. The CDR3 runs to 17 residues. Germline CDR1 reads ENHRY; CDR2 reads SYGVKD. V lost 4 bases and J lost 0, with 16 bases in between. The CDR3 sequence is CAISASAGRYSNQPQHF. In nucleotides, the CDR3 is TGTGCCATCAGTGCGTCAGCAGGACGATATAGCAATCAGCCCCAGCATTTT.

In DNA, the CDR3 is TGTGCCAGCAGACCGGGACCGGCGAATGGCTACACCTTC. The encoded protein is CASRPGPANGYTF. J is TRBJ1-2 and V is TRBV28; possible D gene TRBD1, 5 bases. This CDR3 is built from 13 residues. The V gene's germline CDR1 is MDHEN and CDR2 SYDVKM. Trimming stripped 6 bases from V and 6 bases from J, with 14 bases between.

V is TRBV10-1 and J is TRBJ1-1, with D possibly matching TRBD1 (5 bases). Germline-derived CDR1 and CDR2 are WNHNN and SYGVQD (reference sequence). The CDR3 has 17 residues. Trimming removed 0 bases at V and 3 bases at J, with 17 bases between. The CDR3 bases are TGCGCCAGCAGTGAGTCAAGTGATTTTGAAGGGGACACTGAAGCTTTCTTT. It is translated as CASSESSDFEGDTEAFF.